The clone carrying this T cell receptor beta chain qualifies as medium-sized (0.01 to 0.1%). The antigen remains unidentified. Sample time point: sample taken at primary tumor resection. Whole RNA, isolated from tumor, nontumor lung or frozen PBMC, was sequenced without prior sorting. A total of approximately 77 untreated early-stage non-small cell lung cancer patients served as donors. The sample is drawn from a study of spatial heterogeneity in lung cancer. General study findings and limits: Among blood samples, ubiquitous expanded tumor TCRs appeared more at resection than at follow-up.

In germline, CDR1 is MDHEN, CDR2 SYDVKM. Trimming stripped 11 bases from V and 8 bases from J, with 6 bases between. The CDR3 extends over 8 amino acids. The study tagged each TCR cDNA molecule with a unique molecular identifier. TCRdb analysed the 5' RACE reads with MiXCR anew, one entry per CDR3 protein. Here the sample spans 9,500 to 15,000 distinct CDR3 sequences, 14% being singletons. The chain combines TRBV28 with TRBJ1-1; D is unresolved. Sequences were derived from PBMCs, sampled at surgery. The TCR comes from a female donor with early-stage non-small cell lung cancer. This chain's CDR3 is CAVDEAFF. DNA for the CDR3: TGTGCCGTAGACGAAGCTTTCTTT. Combining the CDR3 with reference TRBV28 and TRBJ1-1 gives the whole variable domain DVKVTQSSRYLVKRTGEKVFLECVQDMDHENMFWYRQDPGLGLRLIYFSYDVKMKEKGDIPEGYSVSREKKERFSLILESASTNQTSMYLCAVDEAFFGQGTRLTVV.